This is a list of T cell receptor beta chains from one sample in a study of cytomegalovirus exposure and HLA in healthy donors. TCRdb keeps only in-frame clones here, not all; method: immunoSEQ multiplex PCR. In the table there are approximately 86,000 clones, around 85% of which are singletons. Sequenced: PBMCs. The receptors here all came from a man aged 40-55 years in good health and CMV-seropositive. The conserved cysteine and the conserved F or W are not part of the CDR3 here. The order of the fields is V gene, CDR3 protein.

v_call: TRBV7-9
cdr3_aa: ASSFAEGWYEQY

v_call: TRBV11-1
cdr3_aa: ASSFGTARHGYT

v_call: TRBV11-2
cdr3_aa: ASSLYLDRDTDTQY

v_call: TRBV11-3
cdr3_aa: ASSLDRGHYEQY

v_call: TRBV7-8
cdr3_aa: ASTKRGLGSEAKLF

v_call: TRBV18
cdr3_aa: ASSQSKQGFREQY

v_call: TRBV28
cdr3_aa: ASSFPINSYNEQF

v_call: TRBV6-5
cdr3_aa: ASTSPHGTQY

v_call: TRBV9
cdr3_aa: ASSVGLAGGRADTQY

v_call: TRBV21-1
cdr3_aa: ASSKVRTGASTDTQY

v_call: TRBV6-6
cdr3_aa: ASSPGRGEQF

v_call: TRBV2
cdr3_aa: ASSDRGSYNSPLH

v_call: TRBV10-1
cdr3_aa: ASSFPDSPRDSRASYEQY

v_call: TRBV5-1
cdr3_aa: ASSLGGLGYT

v_call: TRBV6-5
cdr3_aa: ASTARGTDTQY

v_call: TRBV5-4
cdr3_aa: ASSLAGIGDTQY

v_call: TRBV9
cdr3_aa: ASSPSGMADTQY

v_call: TRBV5-1
cdr3_aa: ASSSTTGTGVETQY

v_call: TRBV11-2
cdr3_aa: ASSFGISYEQY

v_call: TRBV19
cdr3_aa: ASTHQSPGANVLT

v_call: TRBV7-3
cdr3_aa: ASSISGSSYEQY

v_call: TRBV19
cdr3_aa: ASTSSGTDTQY

v_call: TRBV29-1
cdr3_aa: SVVVVPNSYEQY

v_call: TRBV29-1
cdr3_aa: SVGGGENNYGYT

v_call: TRBV7-9
cdr3_aa: SSSSDRAGANVLT

v_call: TRBV15
cdr3_aa: ATSRGGPPGLETQY

v_call: TRBV7-2
cdr3_aa: ASSLGGTGGNQPQH

v_call: TRBV21-1
cdr3_aa: ASTTRTLTYEQY

v_call: TRBV27
cdr3_aa: ASSLSMGLAGGPETDTQY

v_call: TRBV6-6
cdr3_aa: ASSYSGTGGGGEQF

v_call: TRBV19
cdr3_aa: ASSTQTTAGPQY

v_call: TRBV5-1
cdr3_aa: ASSLGGDSSTEAF

v_call: TRBV6-6
cdr3_aa: ASSLNRVPSVGYT

v_call: TRBV4-1
cdr3_aa: ASSLTGGLGAF

v_call: TRBV19
cdr3_aa: ASSIRQGAGNNSPLH

v_call: TRBV19
cdr3_aa: ASSMSGPSTDTQY

v_call: TRBV25-1
cdr3_aa: ASSAGGATYEQY

v_call: TRBV5-8
cdr3_aa: ASSPDRSPTGELF

v_call: TRBV6-1
cdr3_aa: ASSVVRGVQETQY

v_call: TRBV4-1
cdr3_aa: ASSQGGGNTGELF

v_call: TRBV5-5
cdr3_aa: ASSLVGAGVQETQY